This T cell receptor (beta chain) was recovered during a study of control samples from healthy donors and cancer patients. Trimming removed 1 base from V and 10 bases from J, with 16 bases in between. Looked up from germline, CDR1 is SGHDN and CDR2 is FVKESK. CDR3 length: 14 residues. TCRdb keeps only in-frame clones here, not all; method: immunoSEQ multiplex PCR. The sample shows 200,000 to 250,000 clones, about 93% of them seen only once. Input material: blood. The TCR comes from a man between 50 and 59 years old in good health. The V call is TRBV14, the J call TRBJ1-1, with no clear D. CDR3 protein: CASSQAGSHLGAFF. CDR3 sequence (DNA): TGTGCCAGCAGCCAAGCGGGGAGCCACCTTGGAGCTTTCTTT.